This T cell receptor beta chain was obtained from a study of shared clonotypes between healthy human individuals. Findings and limits, study-wide: Clonotype sharing among donors, it was expected, would be affected by sequencing depth. Owing to a small donor count, the genetic and exposure-history diversity represented was limited. Clonotypes which were not shared had lower generation probabilities than clonotypes that all four donors shared.

Deep was the level at which the assay was run. TCRdb's table, derived via immunoSEQ multiplex PCR, lists solely in-frame clones and lacks some. The table shows 2.3 million or so clones, with 90% to 95% occurring only once. V dropped 6 bases and J dropped 0 bases, with 11 bases sitting between them. The germline CDR1 and CDR2 sequences are MNHNY and SVGAGI (reference sequence). The CDR3 covers 15 residues. In the case of this clone: The antigen is undetermined.

This sequence originates from a man aged 18 to 29 in good health. Some clones in this sample may be carry-over from other donors' samples. Specimen: naive CD4+ T cells from PBMCs. This sample's subset: CD45RA+ positively selected. The chain has TRBV6-6 and TRBJ1-4; D is uncertain. The CDR3 coding sequence is TGTGCCAGCAGCAACCCGCCCGCAACTAATGAAAAACTGTTTTTT. This translates into CASSNPPATNEKLFF.